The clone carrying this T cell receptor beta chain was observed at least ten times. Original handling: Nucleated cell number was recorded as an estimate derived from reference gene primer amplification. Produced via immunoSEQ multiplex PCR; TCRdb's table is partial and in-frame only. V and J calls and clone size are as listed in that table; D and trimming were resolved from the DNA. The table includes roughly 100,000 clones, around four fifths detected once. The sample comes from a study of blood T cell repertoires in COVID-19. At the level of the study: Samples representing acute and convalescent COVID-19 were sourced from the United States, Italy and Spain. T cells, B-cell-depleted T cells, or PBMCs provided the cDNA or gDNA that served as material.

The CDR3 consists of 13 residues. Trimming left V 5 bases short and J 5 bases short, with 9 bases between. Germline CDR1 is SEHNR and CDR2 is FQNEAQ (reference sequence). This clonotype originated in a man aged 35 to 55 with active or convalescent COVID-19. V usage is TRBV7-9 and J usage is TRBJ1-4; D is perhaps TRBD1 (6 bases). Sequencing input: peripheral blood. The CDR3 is CASSDRKNEKLFF. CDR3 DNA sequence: TGTGCCAGCAGCGACAGGAAGAATGAAAAACTGTTTTTT.